This TCR beta chain was recorded in a study of a mutant IDH1 vaccine in newly diagnosed glioma (dated by TCRdb to about 2021). Background on the whole study: Vaccination was initiated 4-6 weeks after radiotherapy alone, or concurrently with temozolomide cycles in the chemotherapy-containing groups. The 30 to 40 treated patients were approximately 62% male and around 40% female, with a mean age of roughly 42 years. Before enrollment, most patients had been given radiochemotherapy with temozolomide as standard therapy, while the rest had received either radiotherapy alone or temozolomide alone. The week-35 safety follow-up took place at visit V12, and the week-47 end of study took place at visit V13. Peripheral blood samples were drawn at six visits, namely V03 (baseline), V05, V07, V10, V12 and V13. Longitudinal TCRB deep sequencing was done for 25 to 30 treated patients, wherever samples were available for exploratory analyses. Here is what the overall study found, with its caveats: According to the authors, sample limitations meant that analyses of patient blood samples could not be reproduced. Selection of PBMC samples for TCRB deep sequencing was based on availability. No apparent relationship was observed between pseudoprogression and alterations in the top peripheral T cell clonotypes detected by TCRB sequencing. Across multiple MHC alleles, vaccine-induced immune responses were seen in about 93% of patients.

Details on this clone: It lacks a known antigen. No clone much larger than this one lies a single base away; base qualities are absent.

The time point label, as the study defines it: week 35, safety follow-up. Each vaccine dose was 300 ug of a 20-mer mutant IDH1 peptide in Montanide, given subcutaneously with topical imiquimod. Across visits V03 through V10, patients got a total of eight vaccinations, given in weeks 1, 3, 5, 7, 11, 15, 19 and 23. Newly diagnosed WHO grade 3 or 4 IDH1-mutant astrocytomas showing loss of nuclear ATRX were present in the donors. The samples were drawn from NOA16, a multicentre, single-arm, open-label phase I trial in Germany that tested a mutant IDH1 peptide vaccine in humans for the first time. Genomic DNA for TCRB sequencing was isolated from EDTA blood with the DNeasy Blood and Tissue Kit. The CDR3 runs 13 amino acids, cysteine and phenylalanine included. The retained sequence is limited to the CDR3, 39 bases, with the frame set at the first base. The junction shows trimming of 2 bases on V and 3 bases on J, plus 10 bases between the germline ends. For CDR1 and CDR2, the germline V gene (reference sequence) lists GTSNPN and SVGIG.

Receptor libraries were prepared by the immunoSEQ multiplex PCR assay. Rearranged TCR beta chain sequences were amplified using the hsTCRB Kit according to the manufacturer's protocol. TCRB libraries were sequenced on an Illumina MiSeq. As for the original processing: The proprietary platform of the kit vendor was used for demultiplexing, trimming and gene mapping. This is the immuneACCESS table as TCRdb keeps it, with only in-frame sequences that have V and J called. A part of the clones is gone; compared with another copy, unresolved V genes explain less than half, and the rest is unexplained. V and J calls and clone size come straight from that table; D and trimming were deduced from the DNA. The sample records around 31,000 clones, approximately 78% of which are singletons. Together, the top ten hold 11% of the sample.

Here the sequenced sample was PBMCs, taken from a glioma patient whose treatment included an IDH1 peptide vaccine. This chain is built from TRBV30 and TRBJ1-2; the D segment could be TRBD1, given 5 matching bases. This TCR came from a woman between 35 and 50 years old with glioma. The CDR3 in this case is CAWSSDNDYGYTF. Here is the DNA: TGTGCCTGGAGTTCGGACAATGACTATGGCTACACCTTC. The CDR3, completed at both ends by the reference TRBV30 and TRBJ1-2 genes, gives the full variable domain SQTIHQWPATLVQPVGSPLSLECTVEGTSNPNLYWYRQAAGRGLQLLFYSVGIGQISSEVPQNLSASRPQDRQFILSSKKLLLSDSGFYLCAWSSDNDYGYTFGSGTRLTVV.